This record looks at one T cell receptor beta chain sequence and its context. The data are from a study of blood T cell repertoires in COVID-19. The CDR3 runs 11 residues. The V end was cut by 6 bases, the J end by 12 bases, with 14 bases between. Sequencing was performed with immunoSEQ multiplex PCR; in TCRdb, only in-frame clones are kept and a portion is missing. The table includes 300,000 to 350,000 clones, approximately 85% detected once. The receptor was isolated from a man aged 25-45 years who had recovered from COVID-19. Sequencing was done on a sample of PBMCs or T cells enriched from blood (not recorded which). V is TRBV12-3 or TRBV12-4 and J is TRBJ1-2; D possibly corresponds to TRBD1 (5 bases). CDR3 nucleotide sequence: TGTGCCAGCAGCACTCCAGGGTCCGACACCTTC. Its protein is CASSTPGSDTF.